Listed below are T cell receptor beta chains from one sample, sequenced in a study of blood T cell repertoires in COVID-19. Sequencing used immunoSEQ multiplex PCR; TCRdb keeps in-frame clones, though not all of them. The sample shows approximately 300,000 clones, roughly 90% of them seen only once. Sequenced material: PBMCs or T cells enriched from blood (not recorded which). All receptors derive from a woman aged 30 to 39 who had recovered from COVID-19. Each CDR3 is given with its conserved first and last residue. The order of the fields is clone size, D gene, V gene, J gene, CDR3 protein, CDR3 DNA. A D gene is named only where the DNA matches it firmly. Expanded clones get a size class; other rows say once, few or many, or leave the size out.

.	TRBD2	TRBV7-3	TRBJ2-1	CASSLSGGRYNEQFF	TGTGCCAGCAGCTTATCCGGCGGGAGATACAATGAGCAGTTCTTC
.	.	TRBV11-2	TRBJ2-2	CASRDLAGTGELFF	TGTGCCAGCAGAGATCTGGCGGGGACCGGGGAGCTGTTTTTT
once	.	TRBV5-4	TRBJ2-5	CASSSNTEETQYF	TGTGCCAGCAGCTCCAACACAGAAGAGACCCAGTACTTC
.	TRBD1	TRBV3-1/TRBV3-2	TRBJ1-5	CANSRHRGYQPQHF	TGTGCCAACTCCCGACACAGGGGATATCAGCCCCAGCATTTT
.	.	TRBV6-6	TRBJ2-3	CASRLGLGGYTDTQYF	TGTGCCAGCAGGTTAGGACTAGGGGGATACACAGATACGCAGTATTTT
.	.	TRBV9	TRBJ2-7	CARGSGRYEQYF	TGTGCCCGGGGTAGCGGCCGCTACGAGCAGTACTTC
.	.	TRBV7-3	TRBJ2-2	CASSKQDTGELFF	TGTGCCAGCAGCAAACAGGACACCGGGGAGCTGTTTTTT
few	TRBD2	TRBV3-1/TRBV3-2	TRBJ2-3	CASSPSTSGLFTDTQYF	TGTGCCAGCAGCCCCTCGACTAGCGGTTTATTCACAGATACGCAGTATTTT
.	TRBD1	TRBV27	TRBJ1-2	CASRTTGGAYGYTF	TGTGCCAGCAGGACGACAGGGGGCGCATATGGCTACACCTTC
.	.	TRBV4-1	TRBJ2-6	CASSQSAARSGANVLTF	TGCGCCAGCAGCCAGTCTGCCGCCCGGAGTGGGGCCAACGTCCTGACTTTC
.	.	TRBV14	TRBJ2-7	CASSQGKRQVVFEQYF	TGTGCCAGCAGCCAGGGAAAGAGACAGGTGGTTTTCGAGCAGTACTTC
.	TRBD1	TRBV7-2	TRBJ2-5	CASSPSTGPGVSQYF	TGTGCCAGCAGCCCGTCGACAGGGCCAGGAGTTTCCCAGTACTTC
.	.	TRBV7-2	TRBJ2-3	CASSFNIMSADTQYF	TGTGCCAGCAGCTTTAACATTATGAGCGCAGATACGCAGTATTTT
once	.	TRBV27	TRBJ2-7	CASSLQGLTYEQYF	TGTGCCAGCAGTTTGCAGGGGCTCACCTACGAGCAGTACTTC
.	.	TRBV4-1	TRBJ2-5	CASSQESGETQYF	TGCGCCAGCAGCCAAGAATCGGGGGAGACCCAGTACTTC
.	TRBD1	TRBV2	TRBJ1-5	CASSQGAADNQPQHF	TGTGCCAGCAGCCAGGGGGCCGCCGACAATCAGCCCCAGCATTTT
few	.	TRBV19	TRBJ1-1	CASSRFSSPNTEAFF	TGTGCCAGTAGTAGGTTTAGTTCCCCGAACACTGAAGCTTTCTTT
.	.	TRBV27	TRBJ1-2	CASSLKLGYGYTF	TGTGCCAGCAGTTTAAAGCTTGGCTATGGCTACACCTTC
.	TRBD2	TRBV7-3	TRBJ2-1	CASSRTSGGDKYNEQFF	TGTGCCAGCAGCCGGACTAGCGGGGGGGATAAGTACAATGAGCAGTTCTTC
.	.	TRBV6-1	TRBJ1-2	CASSEMVQDYGYTF	TGTGCCAGCAGTGAAATGGTCCAGGACTATGGCTACACCTTC
.	TRBD1	TRBV7-9	TRBJ1-1	CASSLRTGGTEAFF	TGTGCCAGCAGCTTAAGGACAGGGGGCACTGAAGCTTTCTTT
.	.	TRBV18	TRBJ2-7	CASSNRKVAYYEQYF	TGTGCCAGCTCAAACAGGAAGGTAGCATACTACGAGCAGTACTTC
.	TRBD2	TRBV4-3	TRBJ2-7	CASSLGLAVYEQYF	TGCGCCAGCAGCTTGGGACTAGCGGTCTACGAGCAGTACTTC
.	.	TRBV28	TRBJ1-4	CASSLNEKLFF	TGTGCCAGCAGCCTCAATGAAAAACTGTTTTTT
.	TRBD1	TRBV18	TRBJ1-1	CASSLAEGAGTEAFF	TGTGCCAGCTCGCTCGCGGAGGGGGCAGGTACTGAAGCTTTCTTT
.	.	TRBV2	TRBJ1-3	CASRSLPGGNTIYF	TGTGCCAGCAGGAGCCTCCCAGGGGGAAACACCATATATTTT
.	TRBD2	TRBV5-4	TRBJ2-1	CASSPTGTSDNEQFF	TGTGCCAGCAGCCCCACCGGGACTAGTGACAATGAGCAGTTCTTC
.	.	TRBV7-3	TRBJ2-3	CASSSSATNTQYF	TGTGCCAGCAGCTCAAGCGCTACCAATACGCAGTATTTT
.	.	TRBV21-1	TRBJ1-1	CASTPEECESMNTEAFF	TGTGCCAGCACCCCGGAGGAGTGCGAATCGATGAACACTGAAGCTTTCTTT
.	.	TRBV24-1	TRBJ2-1	CATSAAGGSQFSYNEQFF	TGTGCCACCAGTGCCGCAGGGGGGTCCCAATTCTCCTACAATGAGCAGTTCTTC
.	.	TRBV5-6	TRBJ2-5	CASRGQFVGETQYF	TGTGCGAGCAGGGGTCAGTTCGTCGGGGAGACCCAGTACTTC
.	TRBD1	TRBV4-1	TRBJ2-5	CASSQVFPGQDGTQYF	TGCGCCAGCAGCCAGGTCTTCCCGGGACAGGATGGGACCCAGTACTTC
few	.	TRBV30	TRBJ2-7	CAWSRTVREQYF	TGTGCCTGGAGTAGGACAGTCAGGGAGCAGTACTTC
.	.	TRBV20-1	TRBJ1-5	CNLGGYQPQHF	TGCAACCTGGGGGGGTATCAGCCCCAGCATTTT
.	.	TRBV27	TRBJ2-1	CASSLGPGVNEQFF	TGTGCCAGCAGTTTAGGACCGGGGGTCAATGAGCAGTTCTTC
once	TRBD1	TRBV4-2	TRBJ2-1	CASSQGRDRVYPDEQFF	TGTGCCAGCAGCCAAGGACGGGACAGGGTTTATCCGGATGAGCAGTTCTTC
few	TRBD1	TRBV24-1	TRBJ1-2	CATSLGTGPLGGYTF	TGTGCCACCAGCCTCGGGACAGGGCCCTTAGGGGGCTACACCTTC
.	.	TRBV2	TRBJ1-1	CASREQNMNTEAFF	TGTGCCAGCAGGGAACAGAACATGAACACTGAAGCTTTCTTT
.	.	TRBV27	TRBJ1-1	CASKSGHLGNTEAFF	TGTGCCAGCAAGTCGGGACACCTGGGGAACACTGAAGCTTTCTTT
.	TRBD1	TRBV4-2	TRBJ1-6	CASSRDRRNSPLHF	TGTGCCAGCAGTCGGGACAGGAGAAATTCACCCCTCCACTTT
.	TRBD2	TRBV11-2	TRBJ2-7	CASSLGLAGGSYEQYF	TGTGCCAGCAGCTTAGGGCTAGCGGGAGGGTCCTACGAGCAGTACTTC
.	.	TRBV28	TRBJ1-5	CASSWVRGNQPQHF	TGTGCCAGCAGTTGGGTCCGGGGCAATCAGCCCCAGCATTTT
.	.	TRBV19	TRBJ1-1	CASRTAENTEAFF	TGTGCCAGCCGGACAGCTGAGAACACTGAAGCTTTCTTT
.	TRBD1	TRBV19	TRBJ2-1	CASSHGTGVAYNEQFF	TGTGCCAGTAGCCACGGGACAGGGGTCGCCTACAATGAGCAGTTCTTC
.	.	TRBV7-2	TRBJ2-1	CASSSPGGKYNEQFF	TGTGCCAGCAGCTCCCCCGGGGGTAAATACAATGAGCAGTTCTTC
.	TRBD2	TRBV7-2	TRBJ2-7	CASSFGGSTYEQYF	TGTGCCAGCAGCTTCGGGGGGTCTACCTACGAGCAGTACTTC
.	.	TRBV6-5	TRBJ1-1	CASSYGVSGTEAFF	TGTGCCAGCAGTTACGGTGTATCGGGCACTGAAGCTTTCTTT
.	TRBD2	TRBV3-1/TRBV3-2	TRBJ2-3	CASSQDVRTSGNTDTQYF	TGTGCCAGCAGCCAAGATGTTAGGACTAGCGGGAACACAGATACGCAGTATTTT
.	.	TRBV29-1	TRBJ1-1	CSVEDRGNTEAFF	TGCAGCGTTGAAGACAGGGGAAACACTGAAGCTTTCTTT